These T cell receptor beta chains were read from a single sample in a study of blood T cell repertoires in COVID-19. TCRdb's table, derived via immunoSEQ multiplex PCR, lists solely in-frame clones and lacks some. Of under 200,000 clones listed, around 82% are singletons. The sample taken for sequencing was peripheral blood. The receptors come from a human donor with acute or convalescent COVID-19. The donor label of this sample is uncertain. The CDR3 runs from the conserved cysteine through the conserved F or W. Each record gives: J gene, V gene, clone size, CDR3 protein. Size tells how often a clone was seen (once, few, many) or the class of an expanded clone, and some rows leave it out.

j_call: TRBJ1-1
v_call: TRBV3-1/TRBV3-2
clone_size: .
cdr3_aa: CASSHDTQTEAFF

j_call: TRBJ2-4
v_call: TRBV6-5
clone_size: .
cdr3_aa: CASSYSQGSAKNIQYF

j_call: TRBJ1-1
v_call: TRBV2
clone_size: once
cdr3_aa: CATDRRNTEAFF

j_call: TRBJ2-3
v_call: TRBV4-1
clone_size: .
cdr3_aa: CASSPQGRTGYADTQYF

j_call: TRBJ1-6
v_call: TRBV30
clone_size: .
cdr3_aa: CAWSEQGNSPLHF

j_call: TRBJ1-4
v_call: TRBV5-1
clone_size: .
cdr3_aa: CASSLNNRGTNEKLFF

j_call: TRBJ2-2
v_call: TRBV19
clone_size: .
cdr3_aa: CASSEQAAGTGELFF

j_call: TRBJ1-2
v_call: TRBV13
clone_size: .
cdr3_aa: CASSFGRGDGYTF

j_call: TRBJ2-3
v_call: TRBV6-5
clone_size: .
cdr3_aa: CASRTPGHDTQYF

j_call: TRBJ2-7
v_call: TRBV6-5
clone_size: .
cdr3_aa: CASSRDRGTGEQYF

j_call: TRBJ1-1
v_call: TRBV2
clone_size: once
cdr3_aa: CASSSTPNTEAFF

j_call: TRBJ1-4
v_call: TRBV18
clone_size: once
cdr3_aa: CASSPGQGGEKLFF

j_call: TRBJ2-2
v_call: TRBV10-3
clone_size: .
cdr3_aa: CATAGTQNTGELFF

j_call: TRBJ1-1
v_call: TRBV5-4
clone_size: .
cdr3_aa: CASSPGGQGRAFF

j_call: TRBJ2-2
v_call: TRBV5-1
clone_size: .
cdr3_aa: CASSTRTNTGELFF

j_call: TRBJ2-7
v_call: TRBV12-3/TRBV12-4
clone_size: .
cdr3_aa: CASMDSDSYEQYF

j_call: TRBJ2-5
v_call: TRBV5-8
clone_size: .
cdr3_aa: CASSRPTGRTETQYF

j_call: TRBJ2-7
v_call: TRBV7-3
clone_size: .
cdr3_aa: CASSLTAAGGSYEQYF

j_call: TRBJ1-1
v_call: TRBV30
clone_size: once
cdr3_aa: CAWRGGGGTEAFF

j_call: TRBJ1-1
v_call: TRBV6-6
clone_size: .
cdr3_aa: CASSPQGENMNTEAFF

j_call: TRBJ1-1
v_call: TRBV30
clone_size: .
cdr3_aa: CAWSVALLGTEAFF

j_call: TRBJ1-1
v_call: TRBV29-1
clone_size: .
cdr3_aa: CSVQGARGTEAFF

j_call: TRBJ1-3
v_call: TRBV9
clone_size: many
cdr3_aa: CASSTGTAGNTIYF

j_call: TRBJ2-7
v_call: TRBV5-4
clone_size: .
cdr3_aa: CATTGTSGSYEQYF

j_call: TRBJ1-6
v_call: TRBV4-2
clone_size: .
cdr3_aa: CASSPYTRQGNGSPLHF

j_call: TRBJ2-3
v_call: TRBV28
clone_size: .
cdr3_aa: CASSPPGDTQYF

j_call: TRBJ1-1
v_call: TRBV9
clone_size: .
cdr3_aa: CASSAQGVTEAFF

j_call: TRBJ2-2
v_call: TRBV6-6
clone_size: .
cdr3_aa: CASSYAPRGTGELFF

j_call: TRBJ2-7
v_call: TRBV11-1
clone_size: .
cdr3_aa: CASSRDRKVYEQYF

j_call: TRBJ2-7
v_call: TRBV27
clone_size: .
cdr3_aa: CASSVRVGTAYEQYF

j_call: TRBJ1-6
v_call: TRBV19
clone_size: .
cdr3_aa: CASSAGTENSPLHF

j_call: TRBJ1-1
v_call: TRBV28
clone_size: .
cdr3_aa: CASSREGQGAFF

j_call: TRBJ2-7
v_call: TRBV19
clone_size: .
cdr3_aa: CATSGDREEGQYF

j_call: TRBJ2-7
v_call: TRBV16
clone_size: few
cdr3_aa: CASSQTMGPYEQYF

j_call: TRBJ1-1
v_call: TRBV27
clone_size: .
cdr3_aa: CASSLSGRGDTEAFF

j_call: TRBJ2-7
v_call: TRBV5-5
clone_size: .
cdr3_aa: CASSLEWGSGIYEQYF

j_call: TRBJ1-1
v_call: TRBV2
clone_size: .
cdr3_aa: CASRGQGVDTTEAFF

j_call: TRBJ1-6
v_call: TRBV11-3
clone_size: .
cdr3_aa: CASSLIPEQNSPLHF

j_call: TRBJ1-2
v_call: TRBV19
clone_size: .
cdr3_aa: CASSMTGSDGYTF

j_call: TRBJ1-2
v_call: TRBV5-4
clone_size: .
cdr3_aa: CASSPFLDRGRGGYTF